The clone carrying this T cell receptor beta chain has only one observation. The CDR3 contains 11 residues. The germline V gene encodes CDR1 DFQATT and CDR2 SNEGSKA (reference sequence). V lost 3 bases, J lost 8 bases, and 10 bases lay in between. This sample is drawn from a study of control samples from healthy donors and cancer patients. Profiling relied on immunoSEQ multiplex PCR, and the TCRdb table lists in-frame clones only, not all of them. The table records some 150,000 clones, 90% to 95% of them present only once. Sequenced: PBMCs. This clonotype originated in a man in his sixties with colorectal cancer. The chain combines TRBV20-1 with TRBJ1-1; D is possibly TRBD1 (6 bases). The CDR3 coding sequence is TGCAGTGCTAGGGACCAGGGGGAAGCTTTCTTT. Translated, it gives CSARDQGEAFF.